One and the same sample provided the 5 T cell receptor beta chains below, sequenced in a study of molecular identifiers for immune sequencing clone quantification. TCRdb called the PCR reads again in MiXCR, with one record for every CDR3 protein. This table holds some 590,000 distinct CDR3 sequences, roughly 23% found once. Sequencing was performed on naive CD8+ T cells from blood, with Jurkat cell RNA spiked in. Sample subset: FACS-sorted CD8+CD4-CCR7+CD45RA+ naive T cells. The receptors were gathered from a human donor in good health. Some libraries in this study had Jurkat cell RNA spiked in.

The chain employs TRBV19 and TRBJ2-7; TRBD2 matches at 7 bases. V gave up 6 bases and J gave up 5 bases; unmatched junction bases: 13. CDR3 length: 15 amino acids. From germline, CDR1 is LNHDA and CDR2 SQIVND (reference sequence). The CDR3 is CASSTTGLVFDEQYF. The CDR3 bases are TGTGCCAGTAGCACCACAGGACTAGTTTTCGACGAGCAGTACTTC.

The chain recombines TRBV13 with TRBJ1-2, with 10 positions matching TRBD1. The CDR3 is 15 amino acids. CDR1 and CDR2 from the germline V gene are PRHDT and FYEKMQ (reference sequence). With 5 bases clipped from V and 4 bases from J, the junction kept 7 bases outside the gene matches. This chain's CDR3 is CASSGRTGGGYGYTF. In nucleotides, the CDR3 is TGTGCCAGCAGCGGCCGGACAGGGGGAGGCTATGGCTACACCTTC. The full variable domain, rest sourced from reference TRBV13 and TRBJ1-2, is AAGVIQSPRHLIKEKRETATLKCYPIPRHDTVYWYQQGPGQDPQFLISFYEKMQSDKGSIPDRFSAQQFSDYHSELNMSSLELGDSALYFCASSGRTGGGYGYTFGSGTRLTVV.

The chain carries TRBV4-1 and TRBJ2-3, with D possibly TRBD2 on 5 matching bases. In germline, CDR1 is MGHRA, CDR2 YSYEKL. Trimming cost V 4 bases and J 10 bases, with 21 bases left between them. The CDR3 runs 15 residues. This CDR3 reads CASSRDPGVADAQYF. CDR3 nucleotide sequence: TGCGCCAGCAGCCGAGATCCCGGGGTGGCGGATGCGCAGTATTTT.

In its sample, this clonotype was seen a few times. CDR3 residues: CASTTGGDNQPQHF. DNA of the CDR3: TGTGCCAGCACCACCGGAGGGGACAATCAGCCCCAGCATTTT. The chain carries TRBV12-3 or TRBV12-4 and TRBJ1-5, with D possibly TRBD1 on 5 matching bases. The CDR3 runs to 14 residues. Trimming pared 7 bases from V and 3 bases from J, leaving 13 bases between.

The chain joins TRBV7-3 to TRBJ2-1, with no clear D. Germline V gene data show CDR1 as SGHTA and CDR2 as FQGTGA. CDR3 length equals 14 residues. The V gene lost 2 bases and the J gene lost 3 bases, with 8 bases spanning the gap. The chain's CDR3 is CASSLGPNYNEQFF. In DNA, the CDR3 is TGTGCCAGCAGCTTAGGTCCCAACTACAATGAGCAGTTCTTC.